This entry describes one TCR beta chain. Its antigen is as yet unknown. These data originate in a study of CD8+CD57+ T cells in acquired aplastic anemia. On the study more broadly: The sorted CD4+ and CD8+ cells yielded an average around 3.2 ug of DNA. Study-level results: Patients shared approximately 30 CD8+ CDR3 sequences with controls. Statistical testing detected no significant gap in CD8+ Simpson's diversity between patients and controls.

Both TCR beta VDJ combination and CDR3 sequence profiling were carried out. Genomic DNA was the template for this profiling. Each CDR3 protein is one row after TCRdb ran MiXCR on the reads. The sample consists of 150,000 to 200,000 distinct CDR3 sequences, roughly 65% of them appearing once. Germline CDR1 reads LNHNV; CDR2 reads YYDKDF (reference sequence). Trimming left V 8 bases short and J 2 bases short, with 14 bases between. This CDR3 is 14 amino acids long. Previously, flow cytometry had revealed CD8+CD57+ cell expansion in the patients chosen for sequencing. The blood sampling took place in patients who had so far received no therapy.

The sequence came from a human donor with aplastic anemia. The chain combines TRBV15 with TRBJ2-3; the D gene is possibly TRBD2 (5 bases). The sequenced material came from sorted CD4+, CD8+, or CD8+CD57+ T cells (not recorded which) from PBMCs. For the CDR3, the DNA is TGTGCCACCCACCCGGGGATAAACACAGATACGCAGTATTTT. Translating gives CATHPGINTDTQYF.